Listed here are 3 T cell receptor beta chains from one sample, sequenced in a study of T cell responses to AZD1222 COVID-19 vaccine. The table came from immunoSEQ multiplex PCR; TCRdb's copy has only in-frame clones and leaves some out. This sample has fewer than 90,000 clones, with more than 70% found just once. The material sequenced was peripheral blood, taken on day 0 of AZD1222 vaccination. Receptors originate from an adult in good health.

On this clone: Other DNA sequences in the sample encode the same CDR3. This chain links TRBV5-4 with TRBJ2-2; D unclear. CDR1 and CDR2 from the germline V gene are SGHNT and YYREEE (reference sequence). The CDR3 totals 13 residues. The V and J ends lost 4 bases and 2 bases respectively, with 6 bases between them. The CDR3 bases are TGTGCCAGCAGCCTCGACAACACCGGGGAGCTGTTTTTT. Translated, it gives CASSLDNTGELFF.

V gene TRBV6-5 combines with J gene TRBJ2-2; D uncertain. The germline V gene encodes CDR1 MNHEY and CDR2 SVGAGI. V was clipped by 8 bases and J by 7 bases, with 14 bases between them. The CDR3 runs 13 residues. CDR3: CASSLSAIGELFF. The CDR3 DNA reads as TGTGCCAGCTCTCTGAGCGCGATCGGGGAGCTGTTTTTT.

This chain uses TRBV9 with TRBJ1-1; D is unresolved. V was clipped by 1 base and J by 0 bases, with 4 bases between them. This CDR3 has 13 residues. Germline assignment: CDR1 SGDLS and CDR2 YYNGEE. CDR3 sequence: CASSVNMNTEAFF. DNA for the CDR3: TGTGCCAGCAGCGTAAACATGAACACTGAAGCTTTCTTT.